This is a list of T cell receptor beta chains from one sample in a study of blood T cell repertoires in COVID-19. TCRdb's table, derived via immunoSEQ multiplex PCR, lists solely in-frame clones and lacks some. Of 88,000 or so clones in the sample, about four fifths were seen once. Specimen: peripheral blood. Every receptor here comes from a human donor in a cohort sampled during active COVID-19. The CDR3 runs from the conserved cysteine through the conserved F or W. The order of the fields is clone size, J gene, V gene, D gene, CDR3 protein, CDR3 DNA. A D gene is named only where the DNA matches it firmly. Rows may omit the clone size; those that give it use once, few, many or a size class.

NA,TRBJ2-1,TRBV18,NA,CASSPNIAASSYNEQFF,TGTGCCAGCTCACCCAACATAGCGGCGAGCTCCTACAATGAGCAGTTCTTC
NA,TRBJ2-1,TRBV19,TRBD2,CASIGWRTSDYNEQFF,TGTGCCAGTATTGGGTGGAGGACTAGCGACTACAATGAGCAGTTCTTC
few,TRBJ2-7,TRBV9,TRBD2,CASSVGLAGGYEQYF,TGTGCCAGCAGCGTAGGGCTAGCGGGAGGTTACGAGCAGTACTTC
NA,TRBJ2-7,TRBV7-2,NA,CASSRRGNYEQYF,TGTGCCAGCAGCCGCCGCGGAAACTACGAGCAGTACTTC
few,TRBJ2-5,TRBV3-1/TRBV3-2,NA,CASSQDMAGGQYF,TGTGCCAGCAGCCAAGATATGGCTGGAGGCCAGTACTTC
once,TRBJ2-5,TRBV7-7,NA,CASSLDTRETQYF,TGTGCTAGCAGCTTAGATACGCGCGAGACCCAGTACTTC
NA,TRBJ2-1,TRBV23-1,TRBD2,CASSQLKGLAGILNEQFF,TGCGCCAGCAGTCAATTAAAGGGGCTAGCGGGAATCCTCAATGAGCAGTTCTTC
NA,TRBJ2-3,TRBV5-4,TRBD2,CASSLRRERGTDTQYF,TGTGCCAGCAGCTTAAGGCGGGAGCGTGGCACAGATACGCAGTATTTT
few,TRBJ2-3,TRBV19,NA,CASSIRRGGTDTQYF,TGTGCCAGTAGTATAAGGAGAGGCGGCACAGATACGCAGTATTTT
NA,TRBJ2-5,TRBV7-2,TRBD2,CASSFRAGEETQYF,TGTGCCAGCAGCTTTCGAGCGGGAGAGGAGACCCAGTACTTC
once,TRBJ1-4,TRBV3-1/TRBV3-2,NA,CASSLRADEKLFF,TGTGCCAGCAGCCTTCGAGCTGATGAAAAACTGTTTTTT
NA,TRBJ1-1,TRBV5-4,TRBD1,CASRRDREGDTEAFF,TGTGCCAGCCGCAGGGACAGGGAGGGAGACACTGAAGCTTTCTTT
NA,TRBJ2-2,TRBV30,NA,CAWTRTTNTGELFF,TGTGCCTGGACCCGGACAACCAACACCGGGGAGCTGTTTTTT
few,TRBJ2-5,TRBV9,TRBD1,CASSPATGRQETQYF,TGTGCCAGCAGCCCCGCGACAGGGCGGCAAGAGACCCAGTACTTC
NA,TRBJ1-3,TRBV5-1,TRBD1,CASSLQGGNTIYF,TGCGCCAGCAGCTTACAGGGGGGAAACACCATATATTTT
NA,TRBJ1-1,TRBV6-5,NA,CASTRPGHLNTEAFF,TGTGCCAGCACCCGACCGGGACACCTGAACACTGAAGCTTTCTTT
NA,TRBJ2-5,TRBV9,TRBD1,CASSLRTGEETQYF,TGTGCCAGCAGCCTGCGGACAGGGGAAGAGACCCAGTACTTC
NA,TRBJ2-2,TRBV4-1,TRBD1,CASSQDSGTGAGELFF,TGCGCCAGCAGCCAAGACTCAGGGACAGGGGCCGGGGAGCTGTTTTTT
NA,TRBJ1-2,TRBV5-6,NA,CASSLAGWGGYTF,TGTGCCAGCAGCTTGGCAGGGTGGGGTGGCTACACCTTC
few,TRBJ2-5,TRBV2,NA,CASSETGQEQETQYF,TGTGCCAGCAGTGAAACAGGACAAGAGCAAGAGACCCAGTACTTC
NA,TRBJ1-6,TRBV18,TRBD1,CASSKTGELYNSPLHF,TGTGCCAGCTCTAAGACAGGGGAGCTCTATAATTCACCCCTCCACTTT
NA,TRBJ1-2,TRBV11-2,NA,CASSLGRGYGYTF,TGTGCCAGCAGCTTAGGCAGGGGCTATGGCTACACCTTC
NA,TRBJ1-2,TRBV10-3,TRBD1,CAIRSAGVETGDGYTF,TGTGCCATCAGAAGTGCGGGGGTAGAGACAGGGGATGGCTACACCTTC
NA,TRBJ1-1,TRBV2,TRBD1,CASSDQGDTEAFF,TGTGCCAGCAGCGATCAGGGGGACACTGAAGCTTTCTTT
NA,TRBJ2-2,TRBV21-1,NA,CASSARNKRNRVVGTGELFF,TGTGCCAGCAGCGCTAGGAACAAAAGAAACCGAGTTGTTGGAACCGGGGAGCTGTTTTTT
NA,TRBJ2-1,TRBV7-3,TRBD2,CASIGLAGGEQFF,TGTGCCAGCATAGGGCTAGCGGGAGGGGAGCAGTTCTTC
NA,TRBJ2-5,TRBV28,TRBD1,CASHTQEGQGKETQYF,TGTGCCAGCCACACACAAGAGGGACAGGGGAAAGAGACCCAGTACTTC
NA,TRBJ2-5,TRBV6-1,NA,CASGEAGISFYRETQYF,TGTGCCAGCGGGGAAGCAGGGATTTCGTTCTACAGGGAGACCCAGTACTTC
once,TRBJ2-1,TRBV18,TRBD1,CASSQGAGNEQFF,TGTGCCAGCTCACAGGGGGCTGGCAATGAGCAGTTCTTC
once,TRBJ1-5,TRBV6-2/TRBV6-3,NA,CASSPRIRGREEDQPQHF,TGTGCCAGCAGTCCCCGGATAAGGGGCAGGGAAGAGGATCAGCCCCAGCATTTT
NA,TRBJ2-1,TRBV24-1,NA,CATADGVGDEQFF,TGTGCCACCGCTGATGGAGTCGGGGATGAGCAGTTCTTC
NA,TRBJ2-1,TRBV29-1,TRBD1,CSMEGQGNEQFF,TGCAGCATGGAGGGACAGGGGAATGAGCAGTTCTTC
NA,TRBJ2-7,TRBV5-6,NA,CASSLVDLSEQYF,TGTGCCAGCAGCTTGGTTGATCTAAGTGAGCAGTACTTC
few,TRBJ2-3,TRBV5-1,TRBD1,CASSPFTGGSTDTQYF,TGCGCCAGCAGCCCCTTTACAGGGGGCAGCACAGATACGCAGTATTTT
few,TRBJ2-2,TRBV5-5,TRBD1,CASSLVPGGPGELFF,TGTGCCAGCAGCTTGGTCCCAGGGGGCCCGGGGGAGCTGTTTTTT
NA,TRBJ1-2,TRBV18,NA,CASSQSPPGQDLDYGYTF,TGTGCCAGCTCACAATCCCCTCCGGGACAAGATCTGGACTATGGCTACACCTTC
NA,TRBJ2-3,TRBV6-4,TRBD2,CASSRGAGGTDTQYF,TGTGCCAGCAGCCGCGGAGCGGGAGGCACAGATACGCAGTATTTT
NA,TRBJ2-7,TRBV6-5,TRBD2,CASSYSRGLAYEQYF,TGTGCCAGCAGTTACTCCAGAGGACTAGCTTACGAGCAGTACTTC